Included here is one T cell receptor (beta chain) sequence, with context. The entry originates in a study of blood T cells in healthy people across ages. The CDR3 is 14 amino acids. The germline V and J ends were trimmed by 6 bases and 11 bases, with 23 bases remaining between them. Germline V CDR1 and CDR2: SGHRS, YFSETQ. Primed by a sample-barcoded 5' primer and a J-beta primer mix, a second PCR proceeded for roughly 6 to 12 cycles. TCRdb analysed the 5' RACE reads with MiXCR anew, one entry per CDR3 protein. The sample contains 910,000 or so distinct CDR3 sequences, about 51% of which appear only once.

The V and J genes are TRBV5-1 and TRBJ2-5; D may correspond to TRBD1 or TRBD2 (5 bases each). Specimen: blood. This clonotype originated in a woman between 55 and 75 years old in good health. The CDR3 DNA is TGCGCCAGCACCCTAGCCCATAGTGGGGGTGAGCAGTACTTC. Its protein product is CASTLAHSGGEQYF.